The next 8 T cell receptor beta chains were all read from a single sample in a study of cytomegalovirus exposure and HLA in healthy donors (dated by TCRdb to about 2017). Library creation used the immunoSEQ multiplex PCR assay. A mixture of 60 forward primers for TCR Vbeta segments and 13 reverse primers for TCR Jbeta segments was used in the multiplex PCR. In TCRdb, the immuneACCESS table is reduced to in-frame sequences with V and J assigned. These tables do not hold every clone; where another copy was compared, an unresolved V gene accounts for under half, and the others remain unexplained. The sample includes about 190,000 clones, with 80% to 85% observed a single time. The top ten clonotypes cover approximately 1% of the sample. The sequenced sample consisted of PBMCs. These receptors were collected from a woman between 40 and 55 years old in good health and CMV-seronegative.

The chain joins TRBV15 to TRBJ1-2, with D perhaps matching TRBD1 (5 bases). Germline V gene sequence: CDR1 LNHNV, CDR2 YYDKDF (reference sequence). Trimming removed 1 base from V and 4 bases from J, with 13 bases in between. This CDR3 comprises 15 residues. CDR3 nucleotides: TGTGCCACCAGCAGAGGTGTTTTCGGGGGCTATGGCTACACCTTC. It translates to CATSRGVFGGYGYTF.

This chain links TRBV4-1 with TRBJ2-6, with TRBD2 as a possible D gene (6 bases). CDR1 and CDR2 (germline): MGHRA, YSYEKL. V was cut by 6 bases and J by 2 bases, with 11 bases left in between. The CDR3 contains 15 residues. CDR3 coding DNA: TGCGCCAGCAGTAAGGCGGGAACTGGGGCCAACGTCCTGACTTTC. Translation: CASSKAGTGANVLTF.

J is TRBJ2-1 and V is TRBV27; 10 bases are shared with TRBD2. The CDR3 consists of 17 residues. Germline V gene sequence: CDR1 MNHEY, CDR2 SMNVEV (reference sequence). V lost 0 bases, J lost 6 bases, and 8 bases stayed unmatched. The CDR3 here is CASSLSGIAGGSNEQFF. CDR3 DNA: TGTGCCAGCAGTTTATCAGGGATAGCGGGAGGTTCCAATGAGCAGTTCTTC.

A single count supports this clone. The V call is TRBV7-3, the J call TRBJ2-5; 10 nucleotides agree with TRBD1. This CDR3 comprises 15 residues. V gave up 5 bases and J gave up 2 bases; unmatched junction bases: 5. Per the germline V gene, CDR1 is SGHTA and CDR2 is FQGTGA. CDR3 in amino acids: CASSRTGGEQETQYF. The CDR3 bases are TGTGCCAGCAGCCGGACAGGGGGTGAACAAGAGACCCAGTACTTC.

The rearrangement joins TRBV6-5 to TRBJ1-2, with D perhaps matching TRBD1 (5 bases). The V end was cut by 0 bases, the J end by 8 bases, with 19 bases between. In germline, CDR1 is MNHEY, CDR2 SVGAGI. The CDR3 loop spans 16 amino acids. The chain's CDR3 is CASSYSLFSRASGYTF. The CDR3 DNA reads TGTGCCAGCAGTTACTCTCTTTTTAGCAGGGCGTCCGGCTACACCTTC.

J is TRBJ2-7 and V is TRBV30, with TRBD2 matching 13 bases. The CDR3 runs to 13 residues. Germline V CDR1 and CDR2: GTSNPN, SVGIG (reference sequence). With 5 bases clipped from V and 6 bases from J, the junction kept 4 bases outside the gene matches. DNA of the CDR3: TGTGCCTGGGGGACTAGCGGGACGGGCGAGCAGTACTTC. Translated: CAWGTSGTGEQYF.

This chain uses TRBV18 with TRBJ1-1; 12 bases are a match to TRBD1. Germline assignment: CDR1 KGHSH and CDR2 LQKENI. The CDR3 covers 14 residues. The V gene end was trimmed by 5 bases and the J gene end by 5 bases; junction bases not matched to a gene: 3. In nucleotides, the CDR3 is TGTGCCAGCTCAAGGGACAGGGGGCAGACTGAAGCTTTCTTT. Protein product: CASSRDRGQTEAFF.

The V gene is TRBV5-6, the J gene TRBJ2-1; 9 bases are shared with TRBD2. J lost 8 bases, V lost 5 bases, and 14 bases had no gene match. The CDR3 length is 16 residues. CDR1 and CDR2 from the germline V gene are SGHDT and YYEEEE. CDR3 residues: CASRPRGTSLGYEQFF. DNA of the CDR3: TGTGCCAGCAGACCCAGGGGGACTAGCCTCGGCTATGAGCAGTTCTTC.